This TCR beta chain was sequenced during a study of cytotoxic CD8 clonotypes in ibrutinib-treated CLL. Study details: Response samples were taken after a median around 11 months of treatment, range 6 to 36. Average yields of about 260,000 productive templates and approximately 94,000 productive rearrangements characterized the samples. Study-level findings and limits: With treatment, public clonotypes, which were uncommon, either contracted or remained stable.

Genomic DNA in an amount of approximately 2 micrograms was extracted from cryopreserved PBMCs and used for the preparation of TCR beta libraries. Trimming pared 8 bases from V and 2 bases from J, leaving 15 bases between. The V gene's germline CDR1 is MDHEN and CDR2 SYDVKM. The CDR3 runs 14 residues. Comments on this clone: What it binds is unknown.

Here immunoSEQ multiplex PCR was the method, and the copy in TCRdb shows in-frame clones only, minus some. Among about 68,000 clones listed, approximately 70% were seen once. The specimen comprised PBMCs, sampled after 12 months of ibrutinib treatment. This chain joins TRBV28 and TRBJ1-2; perhaps TRBD1 as D (5 bases). The source is a human donor with chronic lymphocytic leukemia. CDR3 sequence: CASSSGTFNYGYTF. The CDR3 region has the DNA TGTGCCAGCTCCTCCGGGACGTTCAACTATGGCTACACCTTC.